The T cell receptor (beta chain) described here comes from a study of blood T cell repertoires in COVID-19. In the original processing: Estimated nucleated cell counts came from reference gene primer amplification. The assay was immunoSEQ multiplex PCR, and TCRdb's table has in-frame clones only and misses some. V, J and clone size derive from that table, while D and trimming were established from the DNA sequence. The sample holds 150,000 to 200,000 clones, around four fifths seen once. CDR3 length equals 11 residues. Trimming pared 7 bases from V and 9 bases from J, leaving 10 bases between. The germline CDR1 and CDR2 sequences are MNHNS and SASEGT.

This clonotype was obtained from a woman aged 70-85 years with COVID-19, enrolled during active disease. Material for sequencing was peripheral blood. V gene TRBV6-1 combines with J gene TRBJ1-5; D possibly corresponds to TRBD1 (6 bases). Here the CDR3 reads CASTEGGPQHF. The CDR3 DNA sequence: TGTGCCAGCACCGAAGGGGGGCCCCAGCATTTT.